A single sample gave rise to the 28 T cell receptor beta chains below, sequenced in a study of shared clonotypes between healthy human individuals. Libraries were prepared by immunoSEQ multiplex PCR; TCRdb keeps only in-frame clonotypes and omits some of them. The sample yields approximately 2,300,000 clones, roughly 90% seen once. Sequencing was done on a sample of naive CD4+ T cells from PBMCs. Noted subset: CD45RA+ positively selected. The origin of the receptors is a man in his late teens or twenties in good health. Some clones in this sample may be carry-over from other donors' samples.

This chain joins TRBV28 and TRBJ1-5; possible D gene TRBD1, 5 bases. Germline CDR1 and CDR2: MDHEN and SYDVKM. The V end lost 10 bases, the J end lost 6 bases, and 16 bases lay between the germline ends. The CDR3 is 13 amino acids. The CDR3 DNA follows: TGTGCCAATTCTGAAAGCAGGGTTCAGCCCCAGCATTTT. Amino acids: CANSESRVQPQHF.

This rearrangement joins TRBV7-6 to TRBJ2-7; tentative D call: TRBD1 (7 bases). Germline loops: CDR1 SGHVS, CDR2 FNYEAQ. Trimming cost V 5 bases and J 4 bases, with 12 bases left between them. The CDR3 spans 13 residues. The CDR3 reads CASSLSGGYEQYF. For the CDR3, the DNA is TGTGCCAGCAGCCTTTCAGGGGGGTACGAGCAGTACTTC.

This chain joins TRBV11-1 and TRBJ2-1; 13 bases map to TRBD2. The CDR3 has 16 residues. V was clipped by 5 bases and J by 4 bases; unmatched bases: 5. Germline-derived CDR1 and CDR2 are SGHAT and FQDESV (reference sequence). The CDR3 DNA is TGTGCCAGCAGCCCGAAGGGACTAGCGGGGTACAATGAGCAGTTCTTC. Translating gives CASSPKGLAGYNEQFF.

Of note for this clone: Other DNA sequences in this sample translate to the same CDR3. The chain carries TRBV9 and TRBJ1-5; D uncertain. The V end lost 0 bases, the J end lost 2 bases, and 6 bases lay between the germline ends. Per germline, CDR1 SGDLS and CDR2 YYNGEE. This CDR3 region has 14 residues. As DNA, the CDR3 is TGTGCCAGCAGCGTAGGTCAGGGCAATCAGCCCCAGCATTTT. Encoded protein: CASSVGQGNQPQHF.

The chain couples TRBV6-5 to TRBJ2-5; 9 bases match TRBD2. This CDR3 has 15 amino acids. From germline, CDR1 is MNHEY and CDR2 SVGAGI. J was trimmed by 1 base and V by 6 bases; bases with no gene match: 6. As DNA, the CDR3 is TGTGCCAGCAGCTGGACTAGCGCTATCCAAGAGACCCAGTACTTC. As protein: CASSWTSAIQETQYF.

The DNA for the CDR3 is TGTGCCAGCAGGCGACAGGGCAGCACCAATGAGCAGTTCTTC. As protein: CASRRQGSTNEQFF. V is TRBV27 and J is TRBJ2-1, with TRBD1 identical over 7 bases. J lost 6 bases, V lost 6 bases, and 8 bases had no gene match. The CDR3 covers 14 residues. CDR1 MNHEY and CDR2 SMNVEV come from the germline V gene (reference sequence).

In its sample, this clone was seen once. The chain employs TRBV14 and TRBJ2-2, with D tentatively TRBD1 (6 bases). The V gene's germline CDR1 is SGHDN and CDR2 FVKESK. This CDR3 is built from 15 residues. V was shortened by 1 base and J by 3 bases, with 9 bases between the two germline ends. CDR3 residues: CASSQGQVYTGELFF. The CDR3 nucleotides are TGTGCCAGCAGCCAAGGACAGGTCTACACCGGGGAGCTGTTTTTT. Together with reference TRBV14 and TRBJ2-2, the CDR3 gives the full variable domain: EAGVTQFPSHSVIEKGQTVTLRCDPISGHDNLYWYRRVMGKEIKFLLHFVKESKQDESGMPNNRFLAERTGGTYSTLKVQPAELEDSGVYFCASSQGQVYTGELFFGEGSRLTVL.

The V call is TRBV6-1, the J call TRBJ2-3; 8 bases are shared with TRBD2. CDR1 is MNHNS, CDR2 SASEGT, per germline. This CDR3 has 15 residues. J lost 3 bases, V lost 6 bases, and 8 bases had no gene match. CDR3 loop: CASRSGTRITDTQYF. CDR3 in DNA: TGTGCCAGCAGATCCGGGACTAGGATTACAGATACGCAGTATTTT.

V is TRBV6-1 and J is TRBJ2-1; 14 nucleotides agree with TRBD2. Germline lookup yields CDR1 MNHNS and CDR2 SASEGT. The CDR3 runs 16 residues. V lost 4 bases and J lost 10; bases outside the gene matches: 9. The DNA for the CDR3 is TGTGCCAGCAGTGGGTCCGGGACTAGCGGGAGTTTCGAGCAGTTCTTC. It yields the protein CASSGSGTSGSFEQFF.

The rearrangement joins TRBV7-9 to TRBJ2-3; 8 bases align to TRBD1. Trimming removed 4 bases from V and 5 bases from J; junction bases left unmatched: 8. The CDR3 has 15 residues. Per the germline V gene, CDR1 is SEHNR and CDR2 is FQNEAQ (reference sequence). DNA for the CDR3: TGTGCCAGCAGCTCCCTGACAGGGACAGGAGATACGCAGTATTTT. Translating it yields CASSSLTGTGDTQYF.

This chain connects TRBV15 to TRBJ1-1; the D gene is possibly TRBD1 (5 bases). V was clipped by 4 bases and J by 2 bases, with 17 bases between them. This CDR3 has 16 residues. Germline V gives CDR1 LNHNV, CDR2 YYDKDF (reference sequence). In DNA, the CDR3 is TGTGCCACCAGCACAAACTTCCGGGGCCTAAACACTGAAGCTTTCTTT. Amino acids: CATSTNFRGLNTEAFF.

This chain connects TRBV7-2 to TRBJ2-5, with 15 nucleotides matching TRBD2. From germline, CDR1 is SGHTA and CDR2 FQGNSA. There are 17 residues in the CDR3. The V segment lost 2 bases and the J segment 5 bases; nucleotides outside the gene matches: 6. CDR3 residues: CASSLTTGLAGGETQYF. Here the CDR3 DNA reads TGTGCCAGCAGCTTAACCACCGGACTAGCGGGGGGGGAGACCCAGTACTTC.

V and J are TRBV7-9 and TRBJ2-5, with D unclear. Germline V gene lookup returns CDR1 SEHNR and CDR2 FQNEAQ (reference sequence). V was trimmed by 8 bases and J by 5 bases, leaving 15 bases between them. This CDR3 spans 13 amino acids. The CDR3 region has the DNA TGTGCCAGCCGCCTTATGCTTTGGGAGACCCAGTACTTC. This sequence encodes CASRLMLWETQYF. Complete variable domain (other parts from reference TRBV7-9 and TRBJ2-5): DTGVSQNPRHKITKRGQNVTFRCDPISEHNRLYWYRQTLGQGPEFLTYFQNEAQLEKSRLLSDRFSAERPKGSFSTLEIQRTEQGDSAMYLCASRLMLWETQYFGPGTRLLVL.

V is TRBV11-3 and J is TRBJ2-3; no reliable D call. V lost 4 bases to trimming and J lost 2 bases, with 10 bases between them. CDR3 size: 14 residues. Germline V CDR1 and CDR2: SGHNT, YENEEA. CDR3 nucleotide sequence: TGTGCCAGCAGCTACGGACGTTCCACAGATACGCAGTATTTT. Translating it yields CASSYGRSTDTQYF.

The CDR3 is CASSGTTSELTDTQYF. CDR3 DNA: TGTGCCAGCAGTGGTACCACTAGCGAACTCACAGATACGCAGTATTTT. The rearrangement uses TRBV28 and TRBJ2-3, with 7 positions matching TRBD2. Germline V gene data show CDR1 as MDHEN and CDR2 as SYDVKM. After removal of 5 bases from V and 2 bases from J, the junction contained 10 bases not matched to a gene. The CDR3 is made up of 16 amino acids.

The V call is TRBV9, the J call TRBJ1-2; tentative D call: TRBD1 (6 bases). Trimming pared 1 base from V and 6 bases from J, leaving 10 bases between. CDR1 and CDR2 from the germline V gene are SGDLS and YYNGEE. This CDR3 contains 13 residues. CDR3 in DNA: TGTGCCAGCAGCGTAACGGACAGAGATGGCTACACCTTC. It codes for CASSVTDRDGYTF.

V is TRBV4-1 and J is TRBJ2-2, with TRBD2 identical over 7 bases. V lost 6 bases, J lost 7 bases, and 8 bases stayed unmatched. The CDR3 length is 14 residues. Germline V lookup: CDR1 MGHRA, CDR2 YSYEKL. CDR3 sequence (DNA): TGCGCCAGCAGAGGACTAGTGGTCGGCGGGGAGCTGTTTTTT. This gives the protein CASRGLVVGGELFF.

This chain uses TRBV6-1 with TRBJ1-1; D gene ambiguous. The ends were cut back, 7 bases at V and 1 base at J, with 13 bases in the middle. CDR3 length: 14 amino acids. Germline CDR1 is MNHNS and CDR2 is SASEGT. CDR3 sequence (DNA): TGTGCCAGCACCGCTAGAAACTGGAACACTGAAGCTTTCTTT. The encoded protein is CASTARNWNTEAFF.

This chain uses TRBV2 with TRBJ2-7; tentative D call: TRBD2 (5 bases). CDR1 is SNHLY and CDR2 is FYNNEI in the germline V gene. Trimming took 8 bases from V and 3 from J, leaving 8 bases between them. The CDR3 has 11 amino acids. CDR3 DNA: TGTGCCAGCGGGGAGTTCTACGAGCAGTACTTC. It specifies CASGEFYEQYF.

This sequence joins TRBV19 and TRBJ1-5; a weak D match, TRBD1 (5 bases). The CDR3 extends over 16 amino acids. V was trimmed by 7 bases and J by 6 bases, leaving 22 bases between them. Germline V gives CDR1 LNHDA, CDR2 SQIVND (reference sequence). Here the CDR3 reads CASITTGTVSGQPQHF. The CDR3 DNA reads TGTGCCAGTATCACGACCGGGACTGTGAGCGGTCAGCCCCAGCATTTT.

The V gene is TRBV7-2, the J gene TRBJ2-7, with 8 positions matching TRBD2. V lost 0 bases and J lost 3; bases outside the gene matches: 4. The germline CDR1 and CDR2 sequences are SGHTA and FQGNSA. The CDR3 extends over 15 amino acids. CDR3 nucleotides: TGTGCCAGCAGCTTAGCACCGGGGGGGATCTACGAGCAGTACTTC. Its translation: CASSLAPGGIYEQYF. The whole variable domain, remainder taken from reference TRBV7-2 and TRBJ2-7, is GAGVSQSPSNKVTEKGKDVELRCDPISGHTALYWYRQSLGQGLEFLIYFQGNSAPDKSGLPSDRFSAERTGGSVSTLTIQRTQQEDSAVYLCASSLAPGGIYEQYFGPGTRLTVT.

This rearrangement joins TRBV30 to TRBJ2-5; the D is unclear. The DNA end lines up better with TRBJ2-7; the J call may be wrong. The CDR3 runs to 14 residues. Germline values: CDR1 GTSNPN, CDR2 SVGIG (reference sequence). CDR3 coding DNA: TGTGCCTGGAGTCGGAATAGCCGATCCTACGAGCAGTACTTC. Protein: CAWSRNSRSYEQYF.

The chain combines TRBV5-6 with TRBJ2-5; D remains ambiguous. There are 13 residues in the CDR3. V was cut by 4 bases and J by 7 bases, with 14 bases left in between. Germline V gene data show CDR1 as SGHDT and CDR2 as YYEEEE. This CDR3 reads CASSPRGVGTQYF. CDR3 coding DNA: TGTGCCAGCAGCCCCCGTGGCGTGGGGACCCAGTACTTC.

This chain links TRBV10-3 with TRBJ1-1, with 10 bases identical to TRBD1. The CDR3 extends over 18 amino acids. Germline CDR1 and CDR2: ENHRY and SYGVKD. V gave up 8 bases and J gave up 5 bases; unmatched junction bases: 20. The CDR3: CAIRGGRDRGVGRTEAFF. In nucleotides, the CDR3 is TGTGCCATCCGGGGGGGAAGGGACAGGGGAGTTGGTCGGACTGAAGCTTTCTTT.

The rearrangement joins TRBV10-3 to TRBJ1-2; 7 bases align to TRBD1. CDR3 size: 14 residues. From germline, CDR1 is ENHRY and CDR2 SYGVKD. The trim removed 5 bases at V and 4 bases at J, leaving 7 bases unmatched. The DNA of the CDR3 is TGTGCCATCAGTCCGGGACAGACGATCTATGGCTACACCTTC. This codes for CAISPGQTIYGYTF.

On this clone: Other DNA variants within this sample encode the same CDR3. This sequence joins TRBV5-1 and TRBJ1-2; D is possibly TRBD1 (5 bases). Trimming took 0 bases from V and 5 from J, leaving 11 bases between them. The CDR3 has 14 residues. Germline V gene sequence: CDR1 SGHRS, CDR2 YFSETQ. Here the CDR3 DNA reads TGCGCCAGCAGCTTGGAAGGGGCGGAATATGGCTACACCTTC. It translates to CASSLEGAEYGYTF.

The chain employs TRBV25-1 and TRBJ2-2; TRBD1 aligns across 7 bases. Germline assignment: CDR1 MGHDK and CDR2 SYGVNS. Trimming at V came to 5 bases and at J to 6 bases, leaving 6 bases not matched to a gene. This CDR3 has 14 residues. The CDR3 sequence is CASSPGGHAGELFF. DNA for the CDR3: TGTGCCAGCAGTCCAGGGGGTCATGCCGGGGAGCTGTTTTTT.

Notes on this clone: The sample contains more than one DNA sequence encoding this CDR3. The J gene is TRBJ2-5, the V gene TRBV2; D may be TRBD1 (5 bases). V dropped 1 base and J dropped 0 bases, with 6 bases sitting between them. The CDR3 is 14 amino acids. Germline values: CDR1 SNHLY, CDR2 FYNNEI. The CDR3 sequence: CASSEEGYQETQYF. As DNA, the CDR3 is TGTGCCAGCAGTGAAGAGGGGTACCAAGAGACCCAGTACTTC.